This T cell receptor (beta chain) stems from a study of CD8 T cells in ankylosing spondylitis. Points from the study as a whole: Seemingly distinctive of ankylosing spondylitis blood was a TCR beta motif formed by eight highly homologous variants.

A word on this clonotype: Its antigen is unidentified.

Germline CDR1 is SGHRS and CDR2 is YFSETQ. This CDR3 comprises 14 residues. With 0 bases removed from V and 1 base from J, the gap between germline ends came to 7 bases. Each CDR3 protein is one row after TCRdb ran MiXCR on the 5' RACE reads. The table lists some 840,000 distinct CDR3 sequences, about 11% of them singletons, with 0.45% to 0.6% in the top ten. V usage is TRBV5-1 and J usage is TRBJ1-1; D unresolved. The sample taken for sequencing was blood, either unsorted or a sorted T cell fraction (not recorded which). The TCR sequence derives from a male donor with ankylosing spondylitis. CDR3 protein: CASSLESWNTEAFF. CDR3 nucleotides: TGCGCCAGCAGCTTGGAAAGCTGGAACACTGAAGCTTTCTTT.